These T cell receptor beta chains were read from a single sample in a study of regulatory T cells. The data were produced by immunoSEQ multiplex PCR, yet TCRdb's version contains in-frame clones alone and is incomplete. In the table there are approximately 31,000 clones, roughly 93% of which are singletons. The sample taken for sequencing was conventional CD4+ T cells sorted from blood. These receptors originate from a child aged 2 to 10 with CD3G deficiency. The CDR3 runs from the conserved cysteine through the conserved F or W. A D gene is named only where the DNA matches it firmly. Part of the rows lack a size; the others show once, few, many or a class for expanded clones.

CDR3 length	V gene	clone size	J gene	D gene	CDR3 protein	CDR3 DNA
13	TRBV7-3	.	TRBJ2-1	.	CASSLSQGDEQFF	TGTGCCAGCAGCTTATCCCAGGGCGATGAGCAGTTCTTC
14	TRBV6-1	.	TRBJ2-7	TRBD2	CASKRTSGPYEQYF	TGTGCCAGCAAACGGACTAGCGGACCCTACGAGCAGTACTTC
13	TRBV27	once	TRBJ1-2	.	CASRGHLDYGYTF	TGTGCCAGCAGGGGGCACTTGGACTATGGCTACACCTTC
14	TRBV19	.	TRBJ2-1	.	CASKGQGPNNEQFF	TGTGCCAGTAAGGGGCAGGGGCCTAACAATGAGCAGTTCTTC
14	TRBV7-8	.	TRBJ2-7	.	CASSPLRGPYEQYF	TGTGCCAGCAGCCCCCTCCGCGGACCCTACGAGCAGTACTTC
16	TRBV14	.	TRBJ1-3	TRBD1	CASSPTGESSGNTIYF	TGTGCCAGCAGCCCGACAGGGGAGAGCTCTGGAAACACCATATATTTT
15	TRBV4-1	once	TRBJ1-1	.	CASSRAAGRNTEAFF	TGCGCCAGCTCCCGGGCGGCAGGGCGGAACACTGAAGCTTTCTTT
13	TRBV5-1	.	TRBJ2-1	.	CASSLRGLNEQFF	TGCGCCAGCAGCTTGAGGGGTCTCAATGAGCAGTTCTTC
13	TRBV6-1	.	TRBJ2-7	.	CASSEVGTYEQYF	TGTGCCAGCAGTGAAGTCGGAACTTACGAGCAGTACTTC
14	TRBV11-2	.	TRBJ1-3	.	CASSLGDSGNTIYF	TGTGCCAGCAGCTTAGGGGATTCCGGAAACACCATATATTTT
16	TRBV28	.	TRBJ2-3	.	CASSLSFAGSTDTQYF	TGTGCCAGCAGTTTATCGTTTGCGGGAAGCACAGATACGCAGTATTTT
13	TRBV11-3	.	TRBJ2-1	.	CASARDAHNEQFF	TGTGCCAGCGCCCGGGACGCCCACAATGAGCAGTTCTTC
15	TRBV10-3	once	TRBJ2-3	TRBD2	CAISDTSGSADTQYF	TGTGCCATCAGTGACACTAGCGGGAGTGCAGATACGCAGTATTTT
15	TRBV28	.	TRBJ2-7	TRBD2	CASAAGRASDYEQYF	TGTGCCAGCGCAGCCGGGAGGGCCTCCGACTACGAGCAGTACTTC
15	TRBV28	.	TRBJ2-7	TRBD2	CASSSGTSTSYEQYF	TGTGCCAGCAGTTCCGGGACTAGCACCTCCTACGAGCAGTACTTC
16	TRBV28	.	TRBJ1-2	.	CASSSPPYQTYYGYTF	TGTGCCAGCAGTTCCCCCCCGTACCAGACCTACTATGGCTACACCTTC
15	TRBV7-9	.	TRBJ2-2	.	CASSYRDGNTGELFF	TGTGCCAGCAGCTACCGGGACGGGAACACCGGGGAGCTGTTTTTT
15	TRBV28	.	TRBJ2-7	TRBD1	CASSGHGTGEYEQYF	TGTGCCAGCAGTGGTCACGGGACAGGGGAGTACGAGCAGTACTTC
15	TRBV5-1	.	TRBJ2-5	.	CASSGTHGTQETQYF	TGCGCCAGCAGCGGCACCCACGGGACACAAGAGACCCAGTACTTC
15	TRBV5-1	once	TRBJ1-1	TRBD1	CASSGTGTGGTEAFF	TGCGCCAGCAGCGGTACCGGGACAGGGGGCACTGAAGCTTTCTTT
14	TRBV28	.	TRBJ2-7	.	CASSLGGASYEQYF	TGTGCCAGCAGTTTAGGGGGGGCCTCCTACGAGCAGTACTTC
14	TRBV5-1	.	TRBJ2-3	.	CASRLTGSTDTQYF	TGCGCCAGCAGGCTTACGGGTAGCACAGATACGCAGTATTTT
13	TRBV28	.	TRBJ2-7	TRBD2	CASSAGGDYEQYF	TGTGCCAGCTCGGCGGGAGGGGACTACGAGCAGTACTTC
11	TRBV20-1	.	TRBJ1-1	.	CSAVGSSGAFF	TGCAGTGCGGTCGGGAGTTCGGGAGCTTTCTTT
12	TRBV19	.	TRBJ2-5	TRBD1	CASNDRGGTQYF	TGTGCCAGTAACGACAGGGGCGGGACCCAGTACTTC
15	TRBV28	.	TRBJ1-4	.	CASSLTTGPYEKLFF	TGTGCCAGCAGTTTGACGACAGGACCCTATGAAAAACTGTTTTTT
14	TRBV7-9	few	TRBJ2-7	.	CASSSTGKPYEQYF	TGTGCCAGCAGCTCGACGGGGAAACCCTACGAGCAGTACTTC
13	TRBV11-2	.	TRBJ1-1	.	CASSLRENTEAFF	TGTGCCAGCAGCCTCCGGGAGAACACTGAAGCTTTCTTT
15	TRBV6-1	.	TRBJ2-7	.	CASSEGGTSDYEQYF	TGTGCCAGCAGTGAAGGCGGGACTTCAGACTACGAGCAGTACTTC
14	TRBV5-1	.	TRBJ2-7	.	CASSLGDPSYEQYF	TGCGCCAGCAGCTTAGGGGACCCCTCCTACGAGCAGTACTTC
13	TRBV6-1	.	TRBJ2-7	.	CASTPAVSYEQYF	TGTGCCAGCACGCCAGCGGTCTCCTACGAGCAGTACTTC
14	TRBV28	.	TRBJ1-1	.	CASTNPGFPGEAFF	TGTGCCAGCACCAACCCAGGGTTCCCCGGGGAAGCTTTCTTT
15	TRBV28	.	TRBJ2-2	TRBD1	CASSWGDRSTGELFF	TGTGCCAGCAGTTGGGGGGACAGGAGTACCGGGGAGCTGTTTTTT
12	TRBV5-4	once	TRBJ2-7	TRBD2	CASSFSGSEQYF	TGTGCCAGCAGCTTTAGCGGGAGCGAGCAGTACTTC
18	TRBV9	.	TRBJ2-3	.	CASTDLSWDSTPTDTQYF	TGTGCCAGCACTGATCTTTCCTGGGACTCCACTCCCACAGATACGCAGTATTTT
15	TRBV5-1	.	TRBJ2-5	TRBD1	CASSPGQANAETQYF	TGCGCCAGCAGCCCGGGACAGGCAAACGCGGAGACCCAGTACTTC
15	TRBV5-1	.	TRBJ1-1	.	CASSLAGGTSTEAFF	TGCGCCAGCAGCTTGGCCGGGGGGACCTCGACTGAAGCTTTCTTT
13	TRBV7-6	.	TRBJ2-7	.	CASSLAGGTEQYF	TGTGCCAGCAGCTTAGCGGGTGGGACTGAGCAGTACTTC
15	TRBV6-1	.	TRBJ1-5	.	CASSVNRGGNQPQHF	TGTGCCAGCAGTGTCAACCGGGGTGGCAATCAGCCCCAGCATTTT
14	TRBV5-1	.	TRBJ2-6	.	CASSLSSGANVLTF	TGCGCCAGCAGCTTAAGCTCTGGGGCCAACGTCCTGACTTTC
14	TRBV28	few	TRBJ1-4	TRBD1	CASSTGTGKEKLFF	TGTGCCAGCAGTACAGGGACAGGGAAGGAAAAACTGTTTTTT
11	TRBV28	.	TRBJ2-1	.	CASSHKHEQFF	TGTGCCAGCAGTCACAAGCATGAGCAGTTCTTC
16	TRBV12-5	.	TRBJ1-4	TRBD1	CASGLSPGTGSEKLFF	TGTGCTAGTGGTTTGAGCCCCGGGACAGGGAGTGAAAAACTGTTTTTT
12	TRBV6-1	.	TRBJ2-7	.	CASHGVIYEQYF	TGTGCCAGTCACGGCGTAATCTACGAGCAGTACTTC
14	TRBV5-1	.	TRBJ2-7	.	CASSPAGSTYEQYF	TGCGCCAGCAGCCCCGCCGGGTCTACCTACGAGCAGTACTTC
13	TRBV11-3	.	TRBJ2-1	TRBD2	CASSPGLALEQFF	TGTGCCAGCAGCCCGGGACTAGCACTAGAGCAGTTCTTC
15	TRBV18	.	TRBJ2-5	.	CASSPGVGGQETQYF	TGTGCCAGCTCACCAGGTGTCGGGGGTCAAGAGACCCAGTACTTC
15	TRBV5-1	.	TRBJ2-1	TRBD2	CASSSSGGRAGEQFF	TGCGCCAGCAGCTCCTCTGGCGGGAGGGCGGGTGAGCAGTTCTTC
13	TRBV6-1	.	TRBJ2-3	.	CASSERRTDTQYF	TGTGCCAGCAGCGAGCGGCGCACAGATACGCAGTATTTT
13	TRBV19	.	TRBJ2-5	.	CASSRGASETQYF	TGTGCCAGTAGTAGAGGGGCTTCGGAGACCCAGTACTTC
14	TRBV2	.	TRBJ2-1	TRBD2	CASREAGGNNEQFF	TGTGCCAGCAGGGAGGCGGGAGGAAACAATGAGCAGTTCTTC
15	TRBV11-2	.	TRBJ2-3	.	CASSHWGRTTDTQYF	TGTGCCAGCAGCCATTGGGGCAGGACGACAGATACGCAGTATTTT
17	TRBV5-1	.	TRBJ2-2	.	CASSLMTRGQGSGELFF	TGCGCCAGCAGCTTGATGACGCGAGGACAAGGTTCCGGGGAGCTGTTTTTT
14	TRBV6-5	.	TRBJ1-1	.	CASRLRGMNTEAFF	TGTGCCAGCAGGTTAAGAGGTATGAACACTGAAGCTTTCTTT
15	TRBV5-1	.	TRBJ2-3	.	CASSLEGNRADTQYF	TGCGCCAGCAGCTTGGAGGGGAACCGGGCAGATACGCAGTATTTT
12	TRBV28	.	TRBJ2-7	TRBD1	CASSRPLGTGYF	TGTGCCAGCAGCCGCCCCCTGGGGACAGGGTACTTC
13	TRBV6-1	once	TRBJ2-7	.	CASSETDPSEQYF	TGTGCCAGCAGTGAGACGGACCCTAGCGAGCAGTACTTC
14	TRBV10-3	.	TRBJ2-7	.	CAISESKISYEQYF	TGTGCCATCAGTGAAAGTAAAATCTCCTACGAGCAGTACTTC
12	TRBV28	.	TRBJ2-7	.	CASSYRGYEQYF	TGTGCCAGCAGTTACCGGGGCTACGAGCAGTACTTC
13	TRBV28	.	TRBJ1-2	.	CASSPGQLYGYTF	TGTGCCAGCAGTCCCGGACAGCTCTATGGCTACACCTTC